This T cell receptor (beta chain) was profiled in a study of neurological immune-mediated disorders. The CDR3 loop spans 13 amino acids. V lost 4 bases and J lost 5, with 10 bases in between. Germline loops: CDR1 MRHNA, CDR2 SNTAGT. TCRdb re-analysed the 5' RACE reads in MiXCR, keeping a single row per CDR3 protein. The table lists about 62,000 distinct CDR3 sequences, 3.5% to 4.5% of them singletons. Ten or more counts support this clonotype. The chain uses TRBV6-4 and TRBJ2-3; unclear D gene. Sequenced: PBMCs. This sequence was found in a woman aged 45-65 years with multiple sclerosis. The CDR3 protein is CASSAISGDTQYF. The DNA of the CDR3 is TGTGCCAGCAGTGCTATCTCGGGAGATACGCAGTATTTT.